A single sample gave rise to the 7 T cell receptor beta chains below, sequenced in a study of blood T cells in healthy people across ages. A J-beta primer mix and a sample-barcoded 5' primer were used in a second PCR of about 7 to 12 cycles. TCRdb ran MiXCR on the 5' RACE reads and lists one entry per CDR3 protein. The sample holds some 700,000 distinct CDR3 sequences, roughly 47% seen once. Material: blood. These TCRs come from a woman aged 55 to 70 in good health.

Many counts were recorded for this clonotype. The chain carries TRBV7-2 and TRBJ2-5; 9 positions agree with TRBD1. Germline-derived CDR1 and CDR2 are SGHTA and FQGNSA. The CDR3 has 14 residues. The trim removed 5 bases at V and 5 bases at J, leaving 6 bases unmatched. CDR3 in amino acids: CASSPGQGRETQYF. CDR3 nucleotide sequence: TGTGCCAGCAGCCCGGGACAGGGACGGGAGACCCAGTACTTC.

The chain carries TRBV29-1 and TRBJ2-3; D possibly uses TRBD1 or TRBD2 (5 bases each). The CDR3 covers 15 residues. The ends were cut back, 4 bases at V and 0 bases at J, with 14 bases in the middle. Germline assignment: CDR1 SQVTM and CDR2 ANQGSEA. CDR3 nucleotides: TGCAGCGTTGCCCAGGGAGCCCATAGCACAGATACGCAGTATTTT. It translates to CSVAQGAHSTDTQYF.

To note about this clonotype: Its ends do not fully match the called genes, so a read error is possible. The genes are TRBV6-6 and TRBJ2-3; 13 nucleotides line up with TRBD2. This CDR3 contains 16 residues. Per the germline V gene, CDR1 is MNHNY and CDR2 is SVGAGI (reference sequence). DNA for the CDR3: TGTGCCCGCAGTTCCACTAGCGGGAGGGCAACAGATACGCAGTATTTT. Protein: CARSSTSGRATDTQYF.

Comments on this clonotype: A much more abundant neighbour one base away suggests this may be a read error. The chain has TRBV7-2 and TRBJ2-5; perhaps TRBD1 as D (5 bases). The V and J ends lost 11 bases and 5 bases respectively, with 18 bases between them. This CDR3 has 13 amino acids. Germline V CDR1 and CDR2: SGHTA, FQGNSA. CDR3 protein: CAGTMGRMETQYF. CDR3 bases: TGTGCCGGCACCATGGGGCGAATGGAGACCCAGTACTTC.

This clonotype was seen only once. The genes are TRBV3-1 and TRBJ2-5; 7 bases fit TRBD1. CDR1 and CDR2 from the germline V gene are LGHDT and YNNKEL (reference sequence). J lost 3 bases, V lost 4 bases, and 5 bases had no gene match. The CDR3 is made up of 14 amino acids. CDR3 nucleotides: TGTGCCAGCAGCCTGAGGGGGCTAAAAGAGACCCAGTACTTC. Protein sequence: CASSLRGLKETQYF.

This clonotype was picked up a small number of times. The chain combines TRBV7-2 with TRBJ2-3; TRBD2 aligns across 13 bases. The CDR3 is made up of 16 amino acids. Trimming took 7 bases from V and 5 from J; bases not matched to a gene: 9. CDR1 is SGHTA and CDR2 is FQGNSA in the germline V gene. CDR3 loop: CASTLLAGGPGDTQYF. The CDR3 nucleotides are TGTGCCAGCACCCTACTAGCGGGAGGGCCAGGAGATACGCAGTATTTT.

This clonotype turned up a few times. CDR3 nucleotides: TGCAGTGCTAGAGGTACCGGGACAGGGCTTTCACCCCTCCACTTT. Translating it yields CSARGTGTGLSPLHF. This chain links TRBV20-1 with TRBJ1-6, with TRBD1 matching 9 bases. Per the germline V gene, CDR1 is DFQATT and CDR2 is SNEGSKA (reference sequence). CDR3 length: 15 amino acids. V was clipped by 1 base and J by 9 bases; unmatched bases: 7.